This TCR beta chain was retrieved from a study of cytomegalovirus exposure and HLA in healthy donors (dated by TCRdb to about 2017). Concerning the study at large: An earlier analysis of 587 of the donors reported 276 Gb of sequence data and 90 million to 120 million unique TCR beta sequences obtained from about 170 million T cells. An early release that covered around 590 HLA-typed donors contained 300 to 350 gigabases of sequencing data and 75 million to 100 million unique TCR sequences. Of the roughly 400 genotyped donors, around 81% fell in the genetic ancestry cluster associated with self-reported Caucasian donors. The aim of the study was to test whether cataloging public T cell receptors could identify signatures of past pathogen exposure. The T cell repertoires of 700 or so subjects were profiled by immunosequencing and related to cytomegalovirus serostatus. Along with the approximately 650-subject first cohort, a separate validation cohort of over a hundred different subjects was used. High-throughput TCR immunosequencing, statistical association of individual TCRs with disease status, and machine learning were combined to predict cytomegalovirus infection status. To study patterns of TCR occurrence, a later analysis re-analyzed previously published TCR beta repertoires from under 750 donors and added high-resolution HLA genotyping. Rather than using new phenotypic data, the later analysis identified candidate immune exposures from TCR beta sequences and from how often those sequences occurred across donors. An earlier analysis of around 540 of the donors applied high-throughput TCR beta sequencing to assess whether each TCR beta V gene segment acted as functional or pseudogenic. Donor age, sex, ethnicity and CMV serostatus were compiled together with the repertoire data. A later genetic analysis used genome-wide SNP genotypes for about 60% of the roughly 700 donors, treating that subset as a discovery cohort. Every repertoire in the discovery cohort had been generated on one and the same sequencing platform. HLA typing included class I and class II loci at four-digit resolution. Typing coverage differed by locus: A, B, C, DRB1 and DQB1 were typed in roughly 629-640 donors, DQA1 in roughly 500, DPA1 in approximately 600, and DPB1 in 400 to 490. A handful of DR-DQ haplotypes were handled as single units for association and clustering because linkage in the cohort was strong. Among 300 to 500 genotyped donors of the cohort, an average of about 220,000 unique TCR beta nucleotide sequences was sequenced per donor, of which about 18% were non-productive.

This clone was counted a few times. No cognate antigen has been identified for it. Qualities for individual bases were not recorded, and no much larger clone is one base off. The library was produced with the immunoSEQ multiplex PCR assay. A mixture of 60 forward primers for TCR Vbeta segments and 13 reverse primers for TCR Jbeta segments was used in the multiplex PCR. A multiplex PCR assay on genomic DNA amplified the CDR3 region of rearranged TCR beta genes. On the Illumina HiSeq System, the amplified TCR beta libraries were sequenced as 87-base-pair reads. The original pipeline was this. In a later analysis, 80 million or so unique TCR beta chains were counted across the roughly 670 repertoires, and some 10 million of these chains were shared by at least two donors. Raw reads were error-corrected and collapsed into unique sequences with a nearest-neighbor algorithm that merged closely related sequences to remove PCR and sequencing errors. CDR3 sequences were aligned to IMGT reference sequences to assign V, D and J gene segments. For a sequence to be retained, a match of at least six nucleotides was required to both a V gene segment and a J gene segment. Rearrangements were called productive when the CDR3 lacked stop codons and stayed in frame with V and J; all others were non-productive. Following IMGT convention, CDR3 was defined as the stretch from the second conserved V-encoded cysteine to the conserved J-encoded phenylalanine. The earlier analysis of fewer than 700 of the donors excluded sequences that lacked an unambiguous match to a single V gene segment. In an earlier analysis of a few hundred of the donors, V segments were called functional above 56.7% productive rearrangements and were called segregating when the between-donor standard deviation exceeded 5%. A statistical classification framework was developed to diagnose cytomegalovirus status using the catalog of TCR beta chain sequences. In a later analysis, V and J genes were assigned by comparing TCR nucleotide sequences against IMGT/GENE-DB human TR gene sequences. A later analysis assigned CDR3 sequences and most-parsimonious VDJ recombination scenarios with the TCRdist pipeline. In a later analysis, each TCR beta chain was defined by its CDR3 amino acid sequence together with its V-gene family, and reads without a unique V-gene family were excluded. As a way to deal with suspected cross-contamination and a sequencing artifact, a later analysis dropped approximately 590 nucleotide sequences that were highly shared and had low generation probability. A later analysis calculated a clonal expansion index for each public chain from normalized within-repertoire ranks of inferred template counts. In a later analysis, generation probabilities were computed with a VDJ recombination model fitted to out-of-frame rearrangements, and the resulting probabilities were checked against IGoR. In a later analysis, TCR-TCR, TCR-HLA and TCR-CMV co-occurrence was scored with hypergeometric tests, and a repertoire-size bias correction was applied to TCR pairs. To estimate false discovery rates, a later analysis permuted the HLA or CMV assignments 20 times. In a later analysis, co-occurring TCRs were grouped with DBSCAN, and TCRdist sequence similarity was added when clustering was performed within HLA-allele-positive subsets. For co-occurrence clustering, repertoires with fewer than 30,000 or more than 120,000 public chains were excluded, along with roughly 5 repertoires with anomalous nucleotide sharing. TCRdb re-hosts the immuneACCESS table, in-frame sequences only. Its copies lack some clones; in the studies checked, an unresolved V gene accounts for under half of them, and the cause for the rest is not known. That table gives V, J and clone size, and the DNA gave D and trimming. The sample table holds roughly 100,000 clones, of which approximately 80% were seen once. Approximately 1.7% of the sample is in the top ten clones.

Results and caveats for the whole study, not just this receptor: The study gave a list of about 160 TCR beta chains associated with cytomegalovirus. For the cohort, immune exposure information was limited to CMV serostatus. An earlier analysis of 587 of the donors showed that most TCR beta V segments appeared in productive rearrangements either about 87% or about 30% of the time, which broadly matched IMGT annotations. A few of the identified cytomegalovirus-associated TCR beta chains were confirmed in vitro to be specific for cytomegalovirus antigens. Most TCR sequences were seen in very few donors, while some public TCRs were found in many individuals. The classifier was reported to diagnose cytomegalovirus status with high specificity and sensitivity in both the original cohort and the validation cohort. The cohort was sequenced for TCR beta chains only, and without alpha or paired-chain data the features that could be detected were limited. In a later analysis, HLA-associated TCR beta chains showed more clonal expansion and lower generation probabilities than non-associated chains that were equally common. Strong co-occurrence of HLA alleles, especially DR and DQ, made assigning TCR associations to individual alleles difficult. Linkage disequilibrium might explain the correlated functional status among segregating V segments, but an unknown experimental factor could not be excluded. An association between a missense DCLRE1C variant and V-gene and J-gene trimming of TCR beta chains was found in a later genetic analysis and replicated in an independent cohort. Compared with the approximately 710-donor mean, donors in an Asian-associated ancestry cluster had fewer N-insertions in productive TCRs, according to a later genetic analysis. A later analysis found that most CMV-associated TCR beta chains appeared HLA-restricted, with HLA associations seemingly driven largely by CMV exposure. A cluster of highly shared sequence variants was judged likely to be a technical artifact of the sequencing pipeline. A later analysis reported that several top co-occurrence clusters appeared linked to parvovirus B19, influenza, CMV and Epstein-Barr virus. Because the 87-base-pair reads could not distinguish some IMGT-functional V segments, including TRBV6-2 and TRBV6-3, those segments were excluded. In a later analysis, TCR association rates were found to vary across HLA loci, with the most associated TCRs seen for DRB1 alleles and the fewest for HLA-C alleles. Because HLA typing was missing for some donors at each locus, association tests included only the typed subset. Around 16 rarely observed V segments, including chromosome 9 orphons, were excluded from the earlier analysis of about 600 of the donors because counts were too low. A further reported finding was that TCR beta sequences accurately predicted the HLA-A and HLA-B alleles for most subjects in the first cohort. Roughly uniform sequencing depth across donors was assumed in presence/absence analyses, although this assumption may not hold. The authors suggested that the approach could potentially be extended to other disease states and immunological phenotypes. Specific HLA alleles were associated with over 15,000 TCR beta sequences at a false discovery rate of 0.05 in a later analysis.

In total, about 650 healthy bone marrow donors made up the cohort. Cohort members were all nominally healthy when sampled, although unrecorded immune exposures were likely present. The donor tested CMV seronegative, placing the donor among the 350 to 400 seronegative members of the cohort. Each donor provided a peripheral blood sample, and peripheral blood mononuclear cells were used for TCR beta sequencing. Genomic DNA extraction from the blood cell samples was performed with the Qiagen DNeasy Blood Extraction Kit. V has 5 bases trimmed and J has 0 bases trimmed; junction bases matching no gene number 3. The CDR3 has 15 amino acids, counting the end cysteine and phenylalanine. Only the CDR3 portion is preserved as DNA: 45 bases, with reading frame beginning at the first base. Reading the germline V gene (reference sequence) gives CDR1 LNHDA and CDR2 SQIVND.

This chain is built from TRBV19 and TRBJ2-7; TRBD1 agrees with 11 junctional bases. The sample was PBMCs. The clonotype comes from a woman in her 40s in good health and CMV-seronegative. The encoded CDR3 is CASSPGTGGSYEQYF. In nucleotide form, the sequence is TGTGCCAGTAGTCCGGGGACAGGGGGCTCCTACGAGCAGTACTTC.